The 24 T cell receptor beta chains below all came from one sample that was sequenced in a study of neurological immune-mediated disorders. TCRdb ran MiXCR on the 5' RACE reads and lists one entry per CDR3 protein. In the table there are around 53,000 distinct CDR3 sequences, around 4.2% of which are singletons. Sequencing input: PBMCs. These receptors were collected from a man aged 50 or older with multiple sclerosis.

V usage is TRBV5-8 and J usage is TRBJ1-3; D not certain. Germline CDR1 is SGHTS and CDR2 is YDEGEE. The CDR3 is 15 amino acids. V lost 0 bases and J lost 0, with 7 bases in between. DNA for the CDR3: TGTGCCAGCAGCTTGGACGGCCGCTCTGGAAACACCATATATTTT. It codes for CASSLDGRSGNTIYF.

This rearrangement joins TRBV7-9 to TRBJ1-1, with 7 bases lining up with TRBD1. This CDR3 comprises 15 residues. J lost 0 bases, V lost 5 bases, and 6 bases had no gene match. Germline assignment: CDR1 SEHNR and CDR2 FQNEAQ (reference sequence). The CDR3 sequence: CASSPSDRMNTEAFF. DNA for the CDR3: TGTGCCAGCAGCCCCTCGGACAGGATGAACACTGAAGCTTTCTTT.

This clonotype was observed a handful of times. The V gene is TRBV5-1, the J gene TRBJ2-7, with 7 bases lining up with TRBD1. Germline trimming cut 7 bases from V and 1 base from J; bases unmatched to any gene: 11. CDR3 length: 15 residues. The V gene's germline CDR1 is SGHRS and CDR2 YFSETQ. CDR3 coding DNA: TGCGCCAGCGGCCGGGACAGTACCACTTCCTACGAGCAGTACTTC. As protein: CASGRDSTTSYEQYF.

The chain links TRBV9 to TRBJ2-1; 11 nucleotides agree with TRBD2. Trimming cost V 5 bases and J 3 bases; bases outside gene matches: 7. Germline CDR1 and CDR2: SGDLS and YYNGEE. The length of the CDR3 is 16 residues. CDR3 nucleotides: TGTGCCAGCAGGGCCTTGGGACTAGCGGTCTACAATGAGCAGTTCTTC. As protein: CASRALGLAVYNEQFF.

This clonotype has ten or more counts. V is TRBV5-5 and J is TRBJ1-6, with TRBD1 as a possible D gene (5 bases). CDR1 is SGHKS, CDR2 YYEKEE, per germline (reference sequence). The CDR3 has 14 amino acids. V lost 5 bases and J lost 0, with 6 bases in between. The CDR3 DNA is TGTGCCAGCAGGGACAACTCCTATAATTCACCCCTCCACTTT. Translating gives CASRDNSYNSPLHF.

This clonotype was detected many times. This chain links TRBV4-2 with TRBJ2-1; TRBD2 is a possible D gene (7 bases). In germline, CDR1 is LGHNA, CDR2 YNFKEQ. CDR3 length: 16 amino acids. Trimming cost V 1 base and J 6 bases, with 16 bases left between them. CDR3 DNA sequence: TGTGCCAGCAGCCAAGTTGGGTGGGGGGGCTTCAATGAGCAGTTCTTC. Its protein product is CASSQVGWGGFNEQFF.

This clonotype was counted at least ten times. This rearrangement joins TRBV7-6 to TRBJ2-7; D may be TRBD2 (6 bases). Germline CDR1 SGHVS, CDR2 FNYEAQ. The CDR3 is 14 residues long. Trimming took 6 bases from V and 0 from J, leaving 12 bases between them. CDR3 nucleotides: TGTGCCAGCAGTTTGGAGGAGGGCTCCTACGAGCAGTACTTC. Residues: CASSLEEGSYEQYF.

In its sample, this clonotype was seen many times. The gene calls are TRBV4-1 and TRBJ2-1; D is perhaps TRBD2 (5 bases). This CDR3 spans 15 amino acids. The germline V gene has CDR1 MGHRA and CDR2 YSYEKL. V was pared by 2 bases and J by 6 bases, with 14 bases between. Written as DNA, the CDR3 is TGCGCCAGCAGCCAAAGGGAGTTAGGTGGCAATGAGCAGTTCTTC. It yields the protein CASSQRELGGNEQFF.

This clonotype was found many times. The CDR3 reads CSARDAGGVDTQYF. CDR3 in DNA: TGCAGTGCTAGAGATGCGGGAGGAGTAGATACGCAGTATTTT. The chain links TRBV20-1 to TRBJ2-3, with 8 bases aligning to TRBD2. The CDR3 has 14 residues. CDR1 DFQATT and CDR2 SNEGSKA come from the germline V gene (reference sequence). With 0 bases clipped from V and 5 bases from J, the junction kept 4 bases outside the gene matches.

This clonotype was counted at least ten times. The chain carries TRBV5-1 and TRBJ2-7; 9 positions agree with TRBD1. The germline CDR1 and CDR2 sequences are SGHRS and YFSETQ. J lost 7 bases, V lost 1 base, and 9 bases had no gene match. This CDR3 has 15 residues. The CDR3 sequence: CASSLNDRGYGEQYF. The CDR3 region has the DNA TGCGCCAGCAGCTTGAATGACAGGGGGTACGGGGAGCAGTACTTC. Looking up the rest from reference TRBV5-1 and TRBJ2-7 gives the full variable domain: KAGVTQTPRYLIKTRGQQVTLSCSPISGHRSVSWYQQTPGQGLQFLFEYFSETQRNKGNFPGRFSGRQFSNSRSEMNVSTLELGDSALYLCASSLNDRGYGEQYFGPGTRLTVT.

At least ten counts were recorded for this clonotype. The chain combines TRBV6-4 with TRBJ2-3; 10 bases fit TRBD2. V lost 5 bases, J lost 1 base, and 0 bases stayed unmatched. CDR1 and CDR2 (germline): MRHNA, SNTAGT. This CDR3 spans 14 amino acids. Here the CDR3 DNA reads TGTGCCAGCAGTACTAGCGGGGGCACAGATACGCAGTATTTT. This translates into CASSTSGGTDTQYF.

This clonotype was detected ten times or more. The CDR3 region has the DNA TGCGCCAGCAGCTTGGGACCTAGCAATTACGAGCAGTACTTC. Its protein product is CASSLGPSNYEQYF. The gene calls are TRBV5-1 and TRBJ2-7; D may be TRBD2 (5 bases). From germline, CDR1 is SGHRS and CDR2 YFSETQ. This CDR3 region has 14 residues. Trimming stripped 0 bases from V and 4 bases from J, with 11 bases between.

This clonotype was detected ten times or more. V gene TRBV5-1 combines with J gene TRBJ2-5; D uncertain. Looked up from germline, CDR1 is SGHRS and CDR2 is YFSETQ. V lost 1 base and J 1 base, leaving 11 bases between the germline ends. The CDR3 spans 15 residues. In nucleotides, the CDR3 is TGCGCCAGCAGCTTGCGTCGCGGCACCCAAGAGACCCAGTACTTC. Translation gives CASSLRRGTQETQYF.

This clonotype was counted between two and nine times. The rearrangement uses TRBV20-1 and TRBJ2-7, with D hard to call. Trimming shortened V by 3 bases and J by 3 bases, and 15 bases separated the two germline ends. The CDR3 spans 14 residues. Germline V gene sequence: CDR1 DFQATT, CDR2 SNEGSKA (reference sequence). The CDR3 sequence is CSASGPPKDYEQYF. CDR3 nucleotides: TGCAGTGCTAGTGGCCCCCCGAAAGACTACGAGCAGTACTTC.

This clonotype came up a few times. The gene calls are TRBV25-1 and TRBJ1-6, with 7 bases lining up with TRBD1. Germline-derived CDR1 and CDR2 are MGHDK and SYGVNS. The junction had 12 bases not matched to a gene; V was cut back by 6 bases and J by 7 bases. This CDR3 region has 16 residues. This CDR3 reads CASSSPPGQANSPLHF. For the CDR3, the DNA is TGTGCCAGCAGCTCCCCCCCAGGACAGGCGAATTCACCCCTCCACTTT.

This clonotype was counted ten times or more. The chain has TRBV7-7 and TRBJ1-2, with D tentatively TRBD1 (6 bases). Germline V CDR1 and CDR2: SSHAT, FNYEAQ (reference sequence). The length of the CDR3 is 15 residues. The V gene lost 2 bases and the J gene lost 5 bases, with 15 bases spanning the gap. For the CDR3, the DNA is TGTGCCAGCAGCTTATTCGGACAGAGCCTTTATGGCTACACCTTC. As protein: CASSLFGQSLYGYTF.

Regarding this clonotype: This may be a read error, as it is one base from a much larger clone. The chain has TRBV7-8 and TRBJ1-5; D uncertain. The germline gives CDR1 SGHVS, CDR2 FQNEAQ. This CDR3 contains 12 residues. CDR3 in DNA: TGTGCCAGCAGCTTCGACAATCGGCCCCAGCATTTT. Protein sequence: CASSFDNRPQHF.

This clonotype was recorded many times. The genes are TRBV20-1 and TRBJ1-5; D gene uncertain. The CDR3 extends over 12 amino acids. Trimming shortened V by 3 bases and J by 9 bases, and 12 bases separated the two germline ends. Germline CDR1 reads DFQATT; CDR2 reads SNEGSKA (reference sequence). The CDR3 region has the DNA TGCAGTGCTAGTCAGACATTCGGGCCCCAGCATTTT. Residues: CSASQTFGPQHF.

At least ten counts were recorded for this clonotype. The chain recombines TRBV7-9 with TRBJ2-3; 9 bases fit TRBD1. Germline CDR1 reads SEHNR; CDR2 reads FQNEAQ (reference sequence). V dropped 4 bases and J dropped 2; count of bases not matched to a gene: 13. CDR3 size: 18 residues. The CDR3 here is CASSSWGQGPANTDTQYF. The CDR3 DNA is TGTGCCAGCAGCTCCTGGGGACAGGGCCCAGCAAACACAGATACGCAGTATTTT.

This clonotype was detected ten times or more. This chain joins TRBV20-1 and TRBJ1-4, with unresolved D. Germline V gene lookup returns CDR1 DFQATT and CDR2 SNEGSKA (reference sequence). The CDR3 is 15 residues long. Trimming removed 3 bases at V and 7 bases at J, with 18 bases between. The DNA for the CDR3 is TGCAGTGCTAGGCCCGACAACGCGGCTTCTGAAAAACTGTTTTTT. It encodes CSARPDNAASEKLFF.

This clonotype was detected a few times. The junction differs from germline at one of its ends, possibly a read error. The chain couples TRBV7-9 to TRBJ1-6, with D possibly being TRBD1 (5 bases). This CDR3 has 14 residues. Germline values: CDR1 SEHNR, CDR2 FQNEAQ (reference sequence). The CDR3 nucleotides are TGTGCCAACAGCTTCGGGGGAGGAAATTCACCCCTCCACTTT. Its translation is CANSFGGGNSPLHF. The full variable domain, its missing parts supplied by reference TRBV7-9 and TRBJ1-6, is DTGVSQNPRHKITKRGQNVTFRCDPISEHNRLYWYRQTLGQGPEFLTYFQNEAQLEKSRLLSDRFSAERPKGSFSTLEIQRTEQGDSAMYLCANSFGGGNSPLHFGNGTRLTVT.

This sequence joins TRBV18 and TRBJ1-5, with D possibly being TRBD1 (5 bases). CDR1 KGHSH and CDR2 LQKENI come from the germline V gene. The CDR3 has 16 amino acids. V dropped 5 bases and J dropped 0 bases, with 14 bases sitting between them. The CDR3 DNA reads TGTGCCAGCTCATCTCAGACAGCATATAGCAATCAGCCCCAGCATTTT. Translated, it gives CASSSQTAYSNQPQHF.

The sample holds a few counts of this clonotype. A much larger clone lies a single base off, so this may be a read error. The V and J genes are TRBV14 and TRBJ2-3, with 7 bases matching TRBD2. The CDR3 is made up of 14 amino acids. Germline lookup yields CDR1 SGHDN and CDR2 FVKESK. Unmatched junction bases numbered 2, after V lost 4 bases and J lost 1 base. The CDR3 nucleotides are TGTGCCAGCAGCCGGACTAGAGGCACAGATACGCAGTATTTT. It codes for CASSRTRGTDTQYF.

Many counts were recorded for this clonotype. The V gene is TRBV20-1, the J gene TRBJ2-3, with 11 bases identical to TRBD2. The V and J ends lost 6 bases and 5 bases, in that order; junction bases with no gene match: 7. The CDR3 consists of 14 residues. Germline lookup yields CDR1 DFQATT and CDR2 SNEGSKA (reference sequence). The CDR3 region is CSALAGVEVDTQYF. CDR3 in DNA: TGCAGTGCACTAGCGGGAGTGGAAGTAGATACGCAGTATTTT.